The TCR beta chain described here comes from a study of identical twins. Points from the study as a whole: Findings came from cross-sectional statistics, without long-term follow-up of donors.

Healthy Caucasians supplied all donations. V lost 5 bases and J lost 5, with 19 bases in between. Germline V gene data show CDR1 as KGHSH and CDR2 as LQKENI. The CDR3 is made up of 16 amino acids. MiXCR, run by TCRdb on the 5' RACE reads, gives a single entry per CDR3 protein. The sample comprises about 390,000 distinct CDR3 sequences, around 9.7% of which are singletons, and over 7% rests with the top ten. This clonotype was seen many times. Its antigen remains unidentified. The sample taken for sequencing was naive T cells sorted from blood. The TCR sequence derives from a woman in her fifties or sixties in good health. The rearrangement uses TRBV18 and TRBJ1-5; possible D gene TRBD1, 6 bases. Written as DNA, the CDR3 is TGTGCCAGCTCATCCCTACAGGGACCGGGCGATCAGCCCCAGCATTTT. Residues: CASSSLQGPGDQPQHF.